These 27 T cell receptor beta chains were all obtained from the same sample, sequenced in a study of control samples from healthy donors and cancer patients. Here immunoSEQ multiplex PCR was the method, and the copy in TCRdb shows in-frame clones only, minus some. The data show 150,000 to 200,000 clones, with 91% seen just once and 2% to 2.5% held by the top ten. Source material: blood. These receptors were collected from a woman aged 35 to 49 in good health.

V gene TRBV7-6 combines with J gene TRBJ2-2; 11 bases match TRBD2. The germline gives CDR1 SGHVS, CDR2 FNYEAQ. V lost 1 base to trimming and J lost 0 bases; unmatched junction nucleotides: 7. The CDR3 is 19 residues long. The CDR3 reads CASSLGLAGIYTNTGELFF. The CDR3 region has the DNA TGTGCCAGCAGCTTAGGACTAGCGGGGATCTATACGAACACCGGGGAGCTGTTTTTT.

The chain combines TRBV5-1 with TRBJ2-5; D gene uncertain. The germline gives CDR1 SGHRS, CDR2 YFSETQ. This CDR3 comprises 16 residues. Trimming removed 0 bases at V and 0 bases at J, with 12 bases between. CDR3 nucleotide sequence: TGCGCCAGCAGCTTGGGTGCGACGGCGTACCAAGAGACCCAGTACTTC. Amino acid sequence: CASSLGATAYQETQYF.

V is TRBV28 and J is TRBJ1-1; a possible D gene is TRBD1 (6 bases). Between the trimmed V and J ends, which lost 6 bases and 0 bases, there was a span of 14 bases. Germline V gene sequence: CDR1 MDHEN, CDR2 SYDVKM. The CDR3 covers 15 residues. The CDR3 reads CASRVGGTVNTEAFF. The CDR3 nucleotides are TGTGCCAGCAGAGTAGGGGGGACGGTGAACACTGAAGCTTTCTTT.

The gene calls are TRBV3-1 (or the pseudogene TRBV3-2) and TRBJ2-6; weak D call: TRBD2 (6 bases). CDR1 and CDR2 (germline): LGHDT, YNNKEL (reference sequence). This CDR3 contains 16 residues. V was shortened by 4 bases and J by 3 bases, with 13 bases between the two germline ends. The CDR3 reads CASSLRGLLGANVLTF. Written as DNA, the CDR3 is TGTGCCAGCAGCCTCCGAGGACTACTTGGGGCCAACGTCCTGACTTTC.

Remarks on this clone: This sample also contains other DNA sequences that code for the same CDR3. CDR3 protein: CASSLVKGGQPQHF. CDR3 in DNA: TGTGCCAGCAGCTTGGTGAAGGGGGGGCAGCCCCAGCATTTT. The chain combines TRBV7-2 with TRBJ1-5, with D possibly being TRBD1 (6 bases). The V end lost 3 bases, the J end lost 7 bases, and 13 bases lay between the germline ends. Germline CDR1 and CDR2: SGHTA and FQGNSA. CDR3 length equals 14 residues.

The chain carries TRBV5-1 and TRBJ2-3; D is possibly TRBD2 (6 bases). The CDR3 loop spans 16 amino acids. Germline V gene lookup returns CDR1 SGHRS and CDR2 YFSETQ. Trimming took off 0 bases at V and 0 bases at J, with 11 bases between the two ends. CDR3 residues: CASSLDLGTSTDTQYF. The CDR3 DNA follows: TGCGCCAGCAGCTTGGATTTGGGGACTAGCACAGATACGCAGTATTTT. Using reference TRBV5-1 and TRBJ2-3 for the parts outside the CDR3, the full variable domain is KAGVTQTPRYLIKTRGQQVTLSCSPISGHRSVSWYQQTPGQGLQFLFEYFSETQRNKGNFPGRFSGRQFSNSRSEMNVSTLELGDSALYLCASSLDLGTSTDTQYFGPGTRLTVL.

This chain connects TRBV2 to TRBJ2-7; 11 positions agree with TRBD1. Germline V gives CDR1 SNHLY, CDR2 FYNNEI. The CDR3 spans 16 residues. Trimming cost V 6 bases and J 2 bases; bases outside gene matches: 9. For the CDR3, the DNA is TGTGCCAGCAGCCGTAGGGGACAGGGGGATCCCTACGAGCAGTACTTC. Amino acids: CASSRRGQGDPYEQYF.

The chain combines TRBV27 with TRBJ2-7, with D uncertain. The V gene lost 5 bases and the J gene lost 2 bases, with 10 bases spanning the gap. The CDR3 is 13 residues long. Looked up from germline, CDR1 is MNHEY and CDR2 is SMNVEV (reference sequence). The DNA of the CDR3 is TGTGCCAGCAGTCCGGACCATCCCTACGAGCAGTACTTC. Its protein is CASSPDHPYEQYF.

This chain links TRBV14 with TRBJ2-5; perhaps TRBD2 as D (5 bases). CDR3 length: 16 amino acids. The V and J ends lost 4 bases and 2 bases respectively, with 17 bases between them. CDR1 and CDR2 (germline): SGHDN, FVKESK. The CDR3 protein is CASSRRTGIIQETQYF. CDR3 coding DNA: TGTGCCAGCAGCCGACGGACTGGAATCATTCAAGAGACCCAGTACTTC.

The V and J genes are TRBV12-3 or TRBV12-4 and TRBJ2-2, with D possibly TRBD1 on 6 matching bases. This CDR3 has 13 residues. V gave up 9 bases and J gave up 1 base, with 9 bases separating them. In DNA, the CDR3 is TGTGCCAGTGACAGGCGGAACACCGGGGAGCTGTTTTTT. It encodes CASDRRNTGELFF.

The chain is built from TRBV4-1 and TRBJ1-6; 9 nucleotides match TRBD1. Germline V CDR1 and CDR2: MGHRA, YSYEKL. The CDR3 is 17 residues long. J lost 7 bases, V lost 2 bases, and 9 bases had no gene match. The DNA of the CDR3 is TGCGCCAGCAGCCAAACGTACTCACAGGGGGCAAATTCACCCCTCCACTTT. Translation: CASSQTYSQGANSPLHF.

J is TRBJ1-2 and V is TRBV7-6, with 7 bases identical to TRBD1. The trim removed 1 base at V and 7 bases at J, leaving 12 bases unmatched. CDR3 length equals 16 residues. The germline gives CDR1 SGHVS, CDR2 FNYEAQ. The CDR3 sequence: CASSLDTGALTSGYTF. CDR3 nucleotide sequence: TGTGCCAGCAGCTTAGATACAGGGGCGCTCACGTCTGGCTACACCTTC.

CDR3 DNA sequence: TGTGCCAGCAGCACCCCGGTGGACAGGGGGCATCCTTACACTGAAGCTTTCTTT. It encodes CASSTPVDRGHPYTEAFF. The genes are TRBV21-1 and TRBJ1-1; TRBD1 reflects the table's D call only, with no check against the DNA. TRBV21-1 is described as a pseudogene. The CDR3 runs to 18 residues.

The V gene is TRBV5-6, the J gene TRBJ1-2, with 9 bases aligning to TRBD1. Germline assignment: CDR1 SGHDT and CDR2 YYEEEE. This CDR3 spans 17 amino acids. The junction had 14 bases not matched to a gene; V was cut back by 5 bases and J by 3 bases. This CDR3 reads CASSLPDVGTGHYGYTF. The CDR3 nucleotides are TGTGCCAGCAGTCTGCCGGACGTTGGGACAGGGCACTATGGCTACACCTTC.

This clone was detected once. The CDR3 bases are TGTGCCAGCAGTTTCGAGGCAGATTCACCCCTCCACTTT. Translated: CASSFEADSPLHF. The chain uses TRBV7-3 and TRBJ1-6; D is unresolved. The germline V gene encodes CDR1 SGHTA and CDR2 FQGTGA. This CDR3 has 13 residues. V gave up 6 bases and J gave up 8 bases, with 11 bases separating them.

The chain recombines TRBV12-3 or TRBV12-4 with TRBJ1-1; D remains ambiguous. Trimming took off 3 bases at V and 7 bases at J, with 12 bases between the two ends. The CDR3 consists of 13 residues. This CDR3 is CASSLRERIEAFF. The CDR3 region has the DNA TGTGCCAGCAGTTTGAGGGAGAGAATTGAAGCTTTCTTT.

This sequence joins TRBV5-1 and TRBJ2-2; 8 bases agree with TRBD2. Looked up from germline, CDR1 is SGHRS and CDR2 is YFSETQ. CDR3 length: 18 residues. V lost 2 bases, J lost 2 bases, and 11 bases stayed unmatched. CDR3: CASSLTPGSGENTGELFF. CDR3 bases: TGCGCCAGCAGCTTAACCCCGGGTAGCGGGGAAAACACCGGGGAGCTGTTTTTT.

The rearrangement uses TRBV18 and TRBJ2-3, with TRBD2 matching over 9 bases. The germline V gene has CDR1 KGHSH and CDR2 LQKENI. V gave up 0 bases and J gave up 6 bases; unmatched junction bases: 10. This CDR3 comprises 17 residues. The CDR3 is CASSPPVSGGLADTQYF. Here the CDR3 DNA reads TGTGCCAGCTCACCACCCGTTAGCGGGGGACTCGCGGATACGCAGTATTTT.

The rearrangement uses TRBV6-5 and TRBJ2-1; D might be TRBD2 (6 bases). The ends were cut back, 5 bases at V and 9 bases at J, with 14 bases in the middle. Germline lookup yields CDR1 MNHEY and CDR2 SVGAGI. This CDR3 region has 13 residues. The CDR3 bases are TGTGCCAGCAGTCTAGCCCCGCGGGGTGAGCAGTTCTTC. Encoded protein: CASSLAPRGEQFF.

The chain employs TRBV18 and TRBJ1-2, with a weak D call TRBD1 (6 bases). This CDR3 has 13 residues. V lost 2 bases to trimming and J lost 2 bases, with 6 bases between them. From germline, CDR1 is KGHSH and CDR2 LQKENI. The CDR3 reads CASSPTGNYGYTF. The CDR3 DNA follows: TGTGCCAGCTCACCAACAGGGAACTATGGCTACACCTTC.

The V call is TRBV27, the J call TRBJ1-2; TRBD1 matches 7 bases. CDR1 MNHEY and CDR2 SMNVEV come from the germline V gene (reference sequence). CDR3 length: 15 amino acids. The trim removed 3 bases at V and 2 bases at J, leaving 6 bases unmatched. CDR3: CASSFRTGLNYGYTF. CDR3 sequence (DNA): TGTGCCAGCAGTTTCCGGACAGGACTCAACTATGGCTACACCTTC.

V is TRBV5-1 and J is TRBJ2-5; D may correspond to TRBD1 or TRBD2 (6 bases each). V shed 0 bases and J shed 2 bases, with 14 bases lying between them. Germline V gives CDR1 SGHRS, CDR2 YFSETQ. CDR3 size: 16 residues. The CDR3 here is CASSLGGGGLQETQYF. The CDR3 bases are TGCGCCAGCAGCTTGGGTGGGGGCGGACTACAAGAGACCCAGTACTTC. The whole variable domain, filled in from reference TRBV5-1 and TRBJ2-5, reads KAGVTQTPRYLIKTRGQQVTLSCSPISGHRSVSWYQQTPGQGLQFLFEYFSETQRNKGNFPGRFSGRQFSNSRSEMNVSTLELGDSALYLCASSLGGGGLQETQYFGPGTRLLVL.

The chain links TRBV7-9 to TRBJ1-2; D possibly corresponds to TRBD1 (5 bases). The V end lost 3 bases, the J end lost 8 bases, and 16 bases lay between the germline ends. CDR3 length: 14 amino acids. CDR1 SEHNR and CDR2 FQNEAQ come from the germline V gene (reference sequence). The CDR3 nucleotides read TGTGCCAGCAGCTTCGGCGGGGACTTAGAGGGCTACACCTTC. Its translation is CASSFGGDLEGYTF.

This chain connects TRBV5-4 to TRBJ1-1, with 9 bases lining up with TRBD1. This CDR3 comprises 14 residues. In germline, CDR1 is SGHNT, CDR2 YYREEE (reference sequence). Trimming took 4 bases from V and 4 from J; bases not matched to a gene: 5. CDR3 DNA: TGTGCCAGCAGCCGGGACAGGGTGGGCACTGAAGCTTTCTTT. Translating it yields CASSRDRVGTEAFF.

The chain couples TRBV19 to TRBJ2-3; D perhaps matches TRBD2 (5 bases). V was cut by 3 bases and J by 4 bases, with 20 bases left in between. This CDR3 has 17 amino acids. Germline CDR1 reads LNHDA; CDR2 reads SQIVND (reference sequence). The CDR3 region has the DNA TGTGCCAGTAGTATGAGGGATAACCCCATGGGCGCAGATACGCAGTATTTT. This codes for CASSMRDNPMGADTQYF.

As concerns this clone: Here the CDR3 omits its conserved ending phenylalanine or tryptophan, so a read error is the likely source. Because the CDR3's place on the DNA is in doubt, the DNA is left out and the CDR3 is given as listed by TCRdb. The chain is built from TRBV20-1 and TRBJ1-1; the D call of TRBD1 is as the table states it, not checked on the DNA. Germline V gives CDR1 DFQATT, CDR2 SNEGSKA (reference sequence). The CDR3 is 10 residues long, ends included. CDR3 region: CSAAPMTGWV.

The DNA for the CDR3 is TGCGCCAGCAGCTTTAGGCAAGAAGTCACCGGGGAGCTGTTTTTT. It codes for CASSFRQEVTGELFF. The J gene is TRBJ2-2, the V gene TRBV5-1; no firm D call. V was shortened by 2 bases and J by 4 bases, with 12 bases between the two germline ends. The CDR3 has 15 residues. CDR1 is SGHRS and CDR2 is YFSETQ in the germline V gene.